These 22 T cell receptor beta chains came from one sample sequenced in a study of blood T cell repertoires in COVID-19 (dated by TCRdb to 2018 to 2021). The protocol used for the library was the immunoSEQ multiplex PCR assay. Not all clones reach the TCRdb copy of this immuneACCESS table, which keeps in-frame sequences only. Checked studies attribute under half of the gap to unresolved V genes and leave the rest unexplained. A total of 110,000 or so clones appear in this sample, around 90% of them only once. The leading ten clones occupy 4.6% of the sample. What was sequenced was peripheral blood. The receptors were sampled from a woman between 45 and 60 years old with acute or convalescent COVID-19.

The chain uses TRBV18 and TRBJ2-5, with 8 bases lining up with TRBD2. Trimming removed 2 bases from V and 7 bases from J; junction bases left unmatched: 9. Germline lookup yields CDR1 KGHSH and CDR2 LQKENI. The CDR3 extends over 15 amino acids. The chain's CDR3 is CASSPGVAGSGTQYF. CDR3 coding DNA: TGTGCCAGCTCACCAGGAGTAGCGGGAAGCGGGACCCAGTACTTC.

The chain carries TRBV24-1 and TRBJ1-4; D gene unclear. Germline CDR1 reads KGHDR; CDR2 reads SFDVKD. The V and J ends lost 0 bases and 8 bases respectively, with 9 bases between them. This CDR3 has 14 amino acids. The CDR3 sequence: CATSDLTEGEKLFF. The CDR3 region has the DNA TGTGCCACCAGTGATTTGACTGAGGGCGAAAAACTGTTTTTT.

This chain joins TRBV6-5 and TRBJ1-6; D is unresolved. This CDR3 has 13 amino acids. The V and J ends lost 6 bases and 6 bases respectively, with 9 bases between them. Germline V gene data show CDR1 as MNHEY and CDR2 as SVGAGI. The CDR3 loop is CASREGGNSPLHF. The CDR3 DNA reads TGTGCCAGCAGGGAGGGAGGTAATTCACCCCTCCACTTT.

The chain employs TRBV29-1 and TRBJ2-3; 10 bases fit TRBD1. Germline lookup yields CDR1 SQVTM and CDR2 ANQGSEA. This CDR3 contains 13 residues. V gave up 7 bases and J gave up 3 bases; unmatched junction bases: 4. In DNA, the CDR3 is TGCAGCGCCGGGACAGGGGTTACAGATACGCAGTATTTT. This gives the protein CSAGTGVTDTQYF.

The V and J genes are TRBV5-1 and TRBJ1-3; 7 bases fit TRBD1. CDR3 size: 16 residues. The junction had 9 bases not matched to a gene; V was cut back by 2 bases and J by 4 bases. The germline V gene has CDR1 SGHRS and CDR2 YFSETQ. CDR3: CASSFSFRDSGNTIYF. CDR3 DNA sequence: TGCGCCAGCAGCTTTTCTTTTCGGGACAGCGGAAACACCATATATTTT.

The chain has TRBV4-1 and TRBJ1-1; TRBD1 matches 9 bases. V dropped 5 bases and J dropped 7; count of bases not matched to a gene: 11. In germline, CDR1 is MGHRA, CDR2 YSYEKL. The CDR3 consists of 15 residues. The DNA of the CDR3 is TGCGCCAGCAGCTGGGGGGACAGGGAGGGGGTTGAAGCTTTCTTT. Translated, it gives CASSWGDREGVEAFF.

As regards this clone: Germline and junction disagree at one end, which may indicate a read error. The chain combines TRBV7-7 with TRBJ2-1, with D possibly being TRBD1 (6 bases). CDR1 is SSHAT, CDR2 FNYEAQ, per germline (reference sequence). The CDR3 sequence is 13 residues long. The CDR3 DNA follows: TGTGCTAGCAGCTTCACAGGGATAGGTGAGCAGTTCTTC. This codes for CASSFTGIGEQFF.

This rearrangement joins TRBV9 to TRBJ1-1, with TRBD1 identical over 7 bases. Germline V gene sequence: CDR1 SGDLS, CDR2 YYNGEE. The CDR3 contains 14 residues. The junction had 3 bases not matched to a gene; V was cut back by 3 bases and J by 1 base. The CDR3 region is CASSAGQTNTEAFF. CDR3 in DNA: TGTGCCAGCAGCGCGGGACAGACGAACACTGAAGCTTTCTTT.

V is TRBV5-1 and J is TRBJ1-4, with D possibly TRBD1 on 6 matching bases. Trimming removed 4 bases at V and 8 bases at J, with 15 bases between. Germline V CDR1 and CDR2: SGHRS, YFSETQ. This CDR3 has 14 residues. The CDR3, as DNA: TGCGCCAGCAGCCCCGGACAGCCGGGAGAAAAACTGTTTTTT. Its translation is CASSPGQPGEKLFF.

The CDR3 DNA reads as TGTGCCAGCAGTAAGGGGGTTCAAAGCAATCAGCCCCAGCATTTT. Protein: CASSKGVQSNQPQHF. The V and J genes are TRBV5-8 and TRBJ1-5; D may be TRBD1 (6 bases). This CDR3 contains 15 residues. Per the germline V gene, CDR1 is SGHTS and CDR2 is YDEGEE. V was trimmed by 5 bases and J by 1 base, leaving 13 bases between them.

V usage is TRBV5-1 and J usage is TRBJ1-2; D is ambiguous. Trimming shortened V by 0 bases and J by 8 bases, and 11 bases separated the two germline ends. The V gene's germline CDR1 is SGHRS and CDR2 YFSETQ. The CDR3 runs to 13 residues. The CDR3 here is CASSLELGRGYTF. The CDR3, as DNA: TGCGCCAGCAGCTTGGAACTGGGGAGGGGCTACACCTTC.

This rearrangement joins TRBV30 to TRBJ1-1; D is unclear. The germline CDR1 and CDR2 sequences are GTSNPN and SVGIG (reference sequence). Trimming cost V 0 bases and J 6 bases, with 11 bases left between them. CDR3 length: 13 amino acids. The CDR3 is CAWSVLVLSEAFF. CDR3 nucleotides: TGTGCCTGGAGTGTACTTGTACTCTCTGAAGCTTTCTTT.

The chain combines TRBV9 with TRBJ2-7; TRBD1 aligns across 11 bases. V was pared by 4 bases and J by 5 bases, with 2 bases of the junction left unmatched. Germline CDR1 is SGDLS and CDR2 is YYNGEE. The CDR3 is 13 amino acids. The CDR3 nucleotides read TGTGCCAGCAGCTGGACAGGGGGCGACGAGCAGTACTTC. Amino acids: CASSWTGGDEQYF.

J is TRBJ2-2 and V is TRBV7-9; TRBD1 might be the D (6 bases). CDR1 and CDR2 from the germline V gene are SEHNR and FQNEAQ (reference sequence). V lost 4 bases and J 8 bases, leaving 14 bases between the germline ends. The CDR3 spans 14 residues. The CDR3 region has the DNA TGTGCCAGCAGCTCACCGTACAGGGTTGGGGAGCTGTTTTTT. Encoded protein: CASSSPYRVGELFF.

V and J are TRBV5-6 and TRBJ1-5; D perhaps matches TRBD1 (6 bases). CDR3 length: 14 amino acids. Looked up from germline, CDR1 is SGHDT and CDR2 is YYEEEE. Trimming cost V 4 bases and J 3 bases, with 11 bases left between them. The CDR3 DNA reads TGTGCCAGCAGCCCGGGACATATCAATCAGCCCCAGCATTTT. Translating it yields CASSPGHINQPQHF.

The chain uses TRBV19 and TRBJ1-2; 7 nucleotides align to TRBD1. Germline values: CDR1 LNHDA, CDR2 SQIVND (reference sequence). CDR3 length: 14 residues. J was trimmed by 3 bases and V by 1 base; bases with no gene match: 2. CDR3 coding DNA: TGTGCCAGTAGTATAGTCGGACAGGACTATGGCTACACCTTC. It specifies CASSIVGQDYGYTF.

The V gene is TRBV30, the J gene TRBJ1-6; 8 bases are shared with TRBD1. Germline V gene lookup returns CDR1 GTSNPN and CDR2 SVGIG (reference sequence). The CDR3 runs 16 residues. The V gene end was trimmed by 6 bases and the J gene end by 13 bases; junction bases not matched to a gene: 20. The CDR3, as DNA: TGTGCCTGTACTGTCCCGGGACAGGAGTTGATCACCCCCCTCCACTTT. This codes for CACTVPGQELITPLHF. The full variable domain, completed using reference TRBV30 and TRBJ1-6, is SQTIHQWPATLVQPVGSPLSLECTVEGTSNPNLYWYRQAAGRGLQLLFYSVGIGQISSEVPQNLSASRPQDRQFILSSKKLLLSDSGFYLCACTVPGQELITPLHFGNGTRLTVT.

This chain links TRBV3-1 (or the pseudogene TRBV3-2) with TRBJ1-1; no reliable D call. The length of the CDR3 is 13 residues. From germline, CDR1 is LGHDT and CDR2 YNNKEL (reference sequence). Trimming pared 0 bases from V and 8 bases from J, leaving 10 bases between. The CDR3 DNA reads TGTGCCAGCAGCCAAGAGATAGAAACGGAAGCTTTCTTT. It codes for CASSQEIETEAFF.

V gene TRBV18 combines with J gene TRBJ1-1; 7 bases are shared with TRBD1. V trimming: 3 bases; J trimming: 1 base; junction bases outside the gene matches: 5. CDR3 length: 15 amino acids. Per germline, CDR1 KGHSH and CDR2 LQKENI. The CDR3 sequence: CASSPYDRANTEAFF. The CDR3 nucleotides read TGTGCCAGCTCACCTTATGACAGGGCGAACACTGAAGCTTTCTTT.

This clone occurred once. The chain links TRBV28 to TRBJ2-1; 8 bases align to TRBD2. CDR1 is MDHEN and CDR2 is SYDVKM in the germline V gene. V lost 6 bases, J lost 13 bases, and 14 bases stayed unmatched. The CDR3 runs 14 residues. The CDR3 DNA is TGTGCCAGCAGCTCCCATGGGGCGGGAGGAGGCCAGTTCTTC. Its protein is CASSSHGAGGGQFF. Complete variable domain (other parts from reference TRBV28 and TRBJ2-1): DVKVTQSSRYLVKRTGEKVFLECVQDMDHENMFWYRQDPGLGLRLIYFSYDVKMKEKGDIPEGYSVSREKKERFSLILESASTNQTSMYLCASSSHGAGGGQFFGPGTRLTVL.

V usage is TRBV9 and J usage is TRBJ2-5; the match to TRBD2 covers 7 bases. The ends lost 0 bases at V and 4 bases at J; junction bases unmatched: 6. The CDR3 totals 15 residues. Germline assignment: CDR1 SGDLS and CDR2 YYNGEE. As DNA, the CDR3 is TGTGCCAGCAGCGTAGAGGGCAGGGAGGGAGAGACCCAGTACTTC. Translation: CASSVEGREGETQYF. Full variable domain (rest looked up from reference TRBV9 and TRBJ2-5): DSGVTQTPKHLITATGQRVTLRCSPRSGDLSVYWYQQSLDQGLQFLIQYYNGEERAKGNILERFSAQQFPDLHSELNLSSLELGDSALYFCASSVEGREGETQYFGPGTRLLVL.

The chain has TRBV6-1 and TRBJ1-6; D possibly corresponds to TRBD1 (6 bases). V was clipped by 4 bases and J by 5 bases, with 15 bases between them. CDR1 and CDR2 from the germline V gene are MNHNS and SASEGT. The CDR3 runs to 16 residues. The CDR3 is CASSGSKGQNNSPLHF. The CDR3 coding sequence is TGTGCCAGCAGTGGGAGTAAAGGACAGAATAATTCACCCCTCCACTTT.